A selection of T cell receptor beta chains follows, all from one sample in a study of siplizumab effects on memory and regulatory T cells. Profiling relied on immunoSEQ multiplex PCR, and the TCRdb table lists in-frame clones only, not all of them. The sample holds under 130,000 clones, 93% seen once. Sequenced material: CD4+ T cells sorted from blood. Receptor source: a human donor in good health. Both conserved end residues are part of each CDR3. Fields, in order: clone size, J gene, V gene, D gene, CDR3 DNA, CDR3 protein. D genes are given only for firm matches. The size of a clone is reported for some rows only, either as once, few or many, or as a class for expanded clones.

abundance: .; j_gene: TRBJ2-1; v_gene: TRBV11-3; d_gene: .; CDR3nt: TGTGCCAGCAGCTTCTCTTGGGATGAGCAGTTCTTC; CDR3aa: CASSFSWDEQFF
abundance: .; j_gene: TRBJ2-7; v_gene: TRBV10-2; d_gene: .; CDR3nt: TGCGCCAGCAGTGGAATAGTTTACGAGCAGTACTTC; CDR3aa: CASSGIVYEQYF
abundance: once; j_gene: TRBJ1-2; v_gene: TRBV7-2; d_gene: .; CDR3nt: TGTGCCAGCAGCACTACAGGGAACTATGGCTACACCTTC; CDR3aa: CASSTTGNYGYTF
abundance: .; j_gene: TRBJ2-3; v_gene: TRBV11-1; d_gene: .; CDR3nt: TGTGCCAGCAGCCAAAGGATATGGCAAAGCACAGATACGCAGTATTTT; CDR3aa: CASSQRIWQSTDTQYF
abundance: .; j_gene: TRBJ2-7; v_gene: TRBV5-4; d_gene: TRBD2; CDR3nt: TGTGCCAGCAGCTGGGGGGGTGGGTACGAGCAGTACTTC; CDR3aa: CASSWGGGYEQYF
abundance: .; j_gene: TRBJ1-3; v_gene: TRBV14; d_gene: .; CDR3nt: TGTGCCAGCAGCCAACGAACCCCCCTCCCTCAGTCTGGAAACACCATATATTTT; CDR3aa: CASSQRTPLPQSGNTIYF
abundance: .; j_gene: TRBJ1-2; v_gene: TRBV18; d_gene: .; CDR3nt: TGTGCCAGCTCACCAAATGCAGGGACGAACTATGGCTACACCTTC; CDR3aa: CASSPNAGTNYGYTF
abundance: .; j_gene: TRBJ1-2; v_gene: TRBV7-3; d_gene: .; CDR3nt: TGTGCCAGCAGCGCCTCCGGGACCGAGGGGAGAGGCTACACCTTC; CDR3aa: CASSASGTEGRGYTF
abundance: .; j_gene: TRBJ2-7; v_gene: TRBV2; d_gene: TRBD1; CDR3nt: TGTGCCAGCAGTACCCGGACAGGGCTCAACGAGCAGTACTTC; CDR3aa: CASSTRTGLNEQYF
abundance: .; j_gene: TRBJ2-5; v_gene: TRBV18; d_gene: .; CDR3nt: TGTGCCAGCTCACCTTTGTACCTTGGTGGGGATTTACAAGAGACCCAGTACTTC; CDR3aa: CASSPLYLGGDLQETQYF
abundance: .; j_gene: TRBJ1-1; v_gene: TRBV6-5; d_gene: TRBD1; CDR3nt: TGTGCCAGCACCCCAGGGGGGCAGATCACTGAAGCTTTCTTT; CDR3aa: CASTPGGQITEAFF
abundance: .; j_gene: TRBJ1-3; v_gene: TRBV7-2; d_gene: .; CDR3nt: TGTGCCAGCAGCCCCGTAGAGGTGATCTCTGGAAACACCATATATTTT; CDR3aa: CASSPVEVISGNTIYF
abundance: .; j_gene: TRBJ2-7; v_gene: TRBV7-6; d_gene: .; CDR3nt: TGTGCCAGCAGCTTAGATCAGGATCGCGAGCAGTACTTC; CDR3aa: CASSLDQDREQYF
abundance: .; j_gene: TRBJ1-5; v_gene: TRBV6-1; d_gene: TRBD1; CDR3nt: TGTGCCAGCAGTGAAGAACCCCCATTTCCCACAGGGGTAGGGGCCAATCAGCCCCAGCATTTT; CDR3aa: CASSEEPPFPTGVGANQPQHF
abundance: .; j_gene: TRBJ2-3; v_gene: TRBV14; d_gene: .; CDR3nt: TGTGCCAGCAGCCAAGCCTGGGGCAGGGGAACAGATACGCAGTATTTT; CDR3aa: CASSQAWGRGTDTQYF
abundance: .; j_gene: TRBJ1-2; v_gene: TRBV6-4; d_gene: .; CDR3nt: TGTGCCAGCAGTGCAACCGGGACTGGTTATGGCTACACCTTC; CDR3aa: CASSATGTGYGYTF
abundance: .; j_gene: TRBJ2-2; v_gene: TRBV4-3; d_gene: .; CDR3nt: TGCGCCAGCAGCCAAGATATTTCTGGAGGGTATACCGGGGAGCTGTTTTTT; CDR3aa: CASSQDISGGYTGELFF
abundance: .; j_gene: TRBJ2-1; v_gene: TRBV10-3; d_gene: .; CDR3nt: TGTGCCGCACAGGAGTCGGAGGGATACAATGAGCAGTTCTTC; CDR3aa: CAAQESEGYNEQFF
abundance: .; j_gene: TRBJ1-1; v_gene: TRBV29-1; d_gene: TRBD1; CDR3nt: TGCAGCGTGCTGACAGGGGCTAACACTGAAGCTTTCTTT; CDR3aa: CSVLTGANTEAFF
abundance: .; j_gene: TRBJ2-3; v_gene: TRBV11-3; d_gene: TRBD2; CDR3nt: TGTGCCAGCAGGCCAGCGGGAGGGCCAGATACGCAGTATTTT; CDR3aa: CASRPAGGPDTQYF
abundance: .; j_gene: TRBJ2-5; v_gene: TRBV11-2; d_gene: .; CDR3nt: TGTGCCAGCAGCTTAGCTCCCCTTCAAGAGACCCAGTACTTC; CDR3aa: CASSLAPLQETQYF
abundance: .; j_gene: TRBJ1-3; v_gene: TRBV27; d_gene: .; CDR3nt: TGTGCCAGCCGGGACTCAGGAAACACCATATATTTT; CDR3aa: CASRDSGNTIYF
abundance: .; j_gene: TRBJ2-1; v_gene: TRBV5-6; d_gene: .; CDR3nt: TGTGCCAGCAGCTTGGAGCCCTCCTACAATGAGCAGTTCTTC; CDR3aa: CASSLEPSYNEQFF
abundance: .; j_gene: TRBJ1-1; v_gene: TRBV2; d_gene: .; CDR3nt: TGTGCCAGCCACGATCAGGGGTTAGGGAACACTGAAGCTTTCTTT; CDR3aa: CASHDQGLGNTEAFF
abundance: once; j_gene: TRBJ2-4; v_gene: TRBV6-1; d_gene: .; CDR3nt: TGTGCCAGTCGGGCCGTCAGAGCCAAAAACATTCAGTACTTC; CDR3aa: CASRAVRAKNIQYF
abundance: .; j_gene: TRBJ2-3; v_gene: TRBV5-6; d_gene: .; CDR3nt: TGTGCCAGCCGAGGGGGAGTAAGCACAGATACGCAGTATTTT; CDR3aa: CASRGGVSTDTQYF
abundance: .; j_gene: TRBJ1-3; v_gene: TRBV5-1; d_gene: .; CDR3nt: TGCGCCAGCAGCAGGGACCCTTCTGGAAACACCATATATTTT; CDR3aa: CASSRDPSGNTIYF
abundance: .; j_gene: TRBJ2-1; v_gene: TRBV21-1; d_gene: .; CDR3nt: TGTGCCAGCAGCAAAGATTGGGGGGGGTGCAACAATGAGCAGTTCTTC; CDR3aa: CASSKDWGGCNNEQFF
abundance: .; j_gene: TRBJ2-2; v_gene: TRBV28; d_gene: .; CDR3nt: TGTGCCAGCAGGAGGGGTGGGAGAGGTACCGGGGAGCTGTTTTTT; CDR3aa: CASRRGGRGTGELFF
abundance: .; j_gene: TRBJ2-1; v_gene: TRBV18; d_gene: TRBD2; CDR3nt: TGTGCCAGCTCACCGTACGGCGGGGGGGCCGCCGATGAGCAGTTCTTC; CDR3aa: CASSPYGGGAADEQFF
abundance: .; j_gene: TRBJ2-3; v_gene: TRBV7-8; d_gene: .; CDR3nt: TGTGCCAGCAGCTACGAGACAGGTTTTAGCACAGATACGCAGTATTTT; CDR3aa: CASSYETGFSTDTQYF